Listed below are T cell receptor beta chains from one sample, sequenced in a study of T cells in Graves' hyperthyroidism and ophthalmopathy. TCRdb re-derived calls from the multiplex PCR reads in MiXCR, one entry per CDR3 protein. The sample has 500,000 to 600,000 distinct CDR3 sequences; around 45% are singletons. Input material: peripheral blood or thyroid tissue (not recorded which). These receptors were taken from an adult woman with Graves' disease, either hyperthyroidism or ophthalmopathy (not recorded which). Each CDR3 is given without its conserved first and last residue. The order of the fields is V gene, J gene, CDR3 protein.

>TRBV7-9|TRBJ2-7
ASSPRGQALRYEQY
>TRBV6-1|TRBJ1-1
ASSASRGARVNTEAF
>TRBV2|TRBJ2-5
ASSLTAGVGQETQY
>TRBV19|TRBJ1-1
ASSGTVLTEAF
>TRBV7-9|TRBJ1-1
ASRGGTEAF
>TRBV12-3/TRBV12-4|TRBJ2-7
ATCSANSYEQY
>TRBV7-9|TRBJ2-3
ASSFETAGRTQY
>TRBV7-8|TRBJ1-1
ASSPNLKNTEAF
>TRBV9|TRBJ2-5
ASSLGLKETQY
>TRBV4-1|TRBJ2-7
ASSQGGLAGDEQY
>TRBV5-1|TRBJ2-5
ASSGQGQGIETQY
>TRBV10-3|TRBJ1-6
AISESTRQENSPLH
>TRBV27|TRBJ1-6
ASSLQGGSYNSPLH
>TRBV5-1|TRBJ2-1
ASSRSSYNEQF
>TRBV7-8|TRBJ1-1
ASSLQGFDTEAF
>TRBV10-3|TRBJ2-5
AISPTGANETQY
>TRBV20-1|TRBJ2-2
SALLGELF
>TRBV12-3/TRBV12-4|TRBJ2-7
ASSLGLLGYEQY
>TRBV7-2|TRBJ1-6
ASSLYDSSTLH
>TRBV7-9|TRBJ1-5
ASSGAALRQPQH
>TRBV7-2|TRBJ2-2
ASMEALGELF
>TRBV3-1|TRBJ1-4
ASSVWGSLNEKLF
>TRBV7-2|TRBJ2-7
ASSLGAGAHEQY
>TRBV29-1|TRBJ2-6
SVANPGANVLT
>TRBV28|TRBJ1-6
ASSLSLGGFSPLH
>TRBV9|TRBJ1-1
ASSADTTGTEAF
>TRBV20-1|TRBJ1-5
SAGRWREDQPQH
>TRBV28|TRBJ1-1
ASLLGGRNTEAF
>TRBV29-1|TRBJ1-1
SYSGGETEAF
>TRBV29-1|TRBJ2-5
SVEPTDNQETQY
>TRBV19|TRBJ1-2
ASSYGGDYEGYT
>TRBV5-1|TRBJ2-7
ASSSTRQPAEQY
>TRBV10-3|TRBJ2-6
AIGQGPEA
>TRBV20-1|TRBJ1-6
SAISRAVHNSPLH
>TRBV6-5|TRBJ2-7
ASRLAGAGRYEQY
>TRBV7-2|TRBJ1-5
ASSLAAGGPQH
>TRBV7-9|TRBJ2-5
ASSPSDWERTQY
>TRBV2|TRBJ2-2
ASRVDNTGELF
>TRBV9|TRBJ1-2
ASSWPGNGYT
>TRBV5-6|TRBJ2-5
ASSLGTGDQETQY
>TRBV11-2|TRBJ2-7
ASSLFRGYEQY
>TRBV19|TRBJ1-2
ASSRQVEVDGYT
>TRBV28|TRBJ2-7
ATSGTEIYYEQY
>TRBV15|TRBJ1-6
ATEGENSPLH
>TRBV7-8|TRBJ2-7
ASSQPGQAYEQY
>TRBV29-1|TRBJ2-7
SVEDFSGTDYEQY
>TRBV10-2|TRBJ2-7
ASSEAGGEQY